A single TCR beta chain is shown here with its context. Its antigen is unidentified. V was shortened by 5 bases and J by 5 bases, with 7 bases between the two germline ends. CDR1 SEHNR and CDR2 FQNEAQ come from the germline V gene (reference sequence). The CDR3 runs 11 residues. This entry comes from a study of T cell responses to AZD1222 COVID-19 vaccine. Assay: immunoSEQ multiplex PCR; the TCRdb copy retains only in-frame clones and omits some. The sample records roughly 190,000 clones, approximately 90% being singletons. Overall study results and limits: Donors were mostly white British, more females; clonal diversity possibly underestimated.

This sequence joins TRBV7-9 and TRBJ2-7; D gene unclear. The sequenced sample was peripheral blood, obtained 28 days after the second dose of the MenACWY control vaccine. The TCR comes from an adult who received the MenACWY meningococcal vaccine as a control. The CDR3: CASSLLDEQYF. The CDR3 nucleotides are TGTGCCAGCAGCCTCCTGGACGAGCAGTACTTC.